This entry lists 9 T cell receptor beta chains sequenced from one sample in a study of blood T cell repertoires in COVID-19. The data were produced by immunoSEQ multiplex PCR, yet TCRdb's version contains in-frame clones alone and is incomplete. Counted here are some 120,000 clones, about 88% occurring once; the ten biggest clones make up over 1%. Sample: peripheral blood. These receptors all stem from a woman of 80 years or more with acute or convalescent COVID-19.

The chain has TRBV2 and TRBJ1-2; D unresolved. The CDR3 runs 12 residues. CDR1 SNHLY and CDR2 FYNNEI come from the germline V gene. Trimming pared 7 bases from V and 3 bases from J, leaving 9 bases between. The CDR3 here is CASTPTDYGYTF. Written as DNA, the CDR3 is TGTGCCAGCACCCCGACTGACTATGGCTACACCTTC. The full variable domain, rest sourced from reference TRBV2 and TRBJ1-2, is EPEVTQTPSHQVTQMGQEVILRCVPISNHLYFYWYRQILGQKVEFLVSFYNNEISEKSEIFDDQFSVERPDGSNFTLKIRSTKLEDSAMYFCASTPTDYGYTFGSGTRLTVV.

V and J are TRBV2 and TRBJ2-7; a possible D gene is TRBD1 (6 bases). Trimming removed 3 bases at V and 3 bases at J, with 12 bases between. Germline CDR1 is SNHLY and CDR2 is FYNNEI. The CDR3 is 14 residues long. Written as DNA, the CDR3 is TGTGCCAGCAGTGACCCCACAGGGCACTACGAGCAGTACTTC. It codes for CASSDPTGHYEQYF.

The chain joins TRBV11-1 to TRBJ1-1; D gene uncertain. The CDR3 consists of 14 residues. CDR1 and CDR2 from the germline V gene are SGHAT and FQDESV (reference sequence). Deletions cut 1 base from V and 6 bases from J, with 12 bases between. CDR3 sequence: CASSLVLPGAEAFF. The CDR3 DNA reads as TGTGCCAGCAGCTTAGTCCTACCCGGGGCTGAAGCTTTCTTT.

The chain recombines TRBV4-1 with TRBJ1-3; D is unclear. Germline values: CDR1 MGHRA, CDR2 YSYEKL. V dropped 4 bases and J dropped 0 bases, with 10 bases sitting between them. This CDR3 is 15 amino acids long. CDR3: CASSLSDNSGNTIYF. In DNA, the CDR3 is TGCGCCAGCAGCCTCAGTGACAACTCTGGAAACACCATATATTTT.

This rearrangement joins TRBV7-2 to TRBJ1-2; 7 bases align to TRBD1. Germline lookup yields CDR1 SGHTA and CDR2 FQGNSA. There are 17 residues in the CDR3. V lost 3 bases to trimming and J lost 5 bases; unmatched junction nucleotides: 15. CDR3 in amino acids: CASSLEVTGTATYGYTF. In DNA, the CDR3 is TGTGCCAGCAGCTTGGAAGTGACCGGGACAGCCACTTATGGCTACACCTTC.

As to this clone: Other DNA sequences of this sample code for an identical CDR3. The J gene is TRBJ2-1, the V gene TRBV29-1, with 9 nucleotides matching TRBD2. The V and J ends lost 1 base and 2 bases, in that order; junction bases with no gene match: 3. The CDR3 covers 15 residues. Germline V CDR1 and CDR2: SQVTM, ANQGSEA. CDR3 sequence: CSVEGLAGTYNEQFF. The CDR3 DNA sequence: TGCAGCGTTGAAGGGCTAGCGGGGACCTACAATGAGCAGTTCTTC.

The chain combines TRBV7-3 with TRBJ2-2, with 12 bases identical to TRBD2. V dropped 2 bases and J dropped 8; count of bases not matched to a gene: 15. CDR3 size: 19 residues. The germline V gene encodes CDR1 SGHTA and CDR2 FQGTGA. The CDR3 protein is CASSLYPSTSGGSKGELFF. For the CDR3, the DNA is TGTGCCAGCAGCTTATATCCCTCGACTAGCGGGGGCTCGAAGGGGGAGCTGTTTTTT.

The chain's CDR3 is CASSLAGTAAYEQYF. The CDR3 DNA reads as TGTGCCAGCAGCTTGGCAGGGACTGCCGCCTACGAGCAGTACTTC. The chain joins TRBV5-5 to TRBJ2-7; a possible D gene is TRBD2 (6 bases). In germline, CDR1 is SGHKS, CDR2 YYEKEE (reference sequence). The CDR3 spans 15 residues. V lost 0 bases, J lost 2 bases, and 12 bases lay in between.

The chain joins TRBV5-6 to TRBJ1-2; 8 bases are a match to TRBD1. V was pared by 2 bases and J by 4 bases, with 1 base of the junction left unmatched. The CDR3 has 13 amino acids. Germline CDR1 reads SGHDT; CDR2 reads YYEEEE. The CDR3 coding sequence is TGTGCCAGCAGCTTTGACAGGGGCTATGGCTACACCTTC. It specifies CASSFDRGYGYTF. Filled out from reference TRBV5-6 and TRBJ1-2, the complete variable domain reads DAGVTQSPTHLIKTRGQQVTLRCSPKSGHDTVSWYQQALGQGPQFIFQYYEEEERQRGNFPDRFSGHQFPNYSSELNVNALLLGDSALYLCASSFDRGYGYTFGSGTRLTVV.